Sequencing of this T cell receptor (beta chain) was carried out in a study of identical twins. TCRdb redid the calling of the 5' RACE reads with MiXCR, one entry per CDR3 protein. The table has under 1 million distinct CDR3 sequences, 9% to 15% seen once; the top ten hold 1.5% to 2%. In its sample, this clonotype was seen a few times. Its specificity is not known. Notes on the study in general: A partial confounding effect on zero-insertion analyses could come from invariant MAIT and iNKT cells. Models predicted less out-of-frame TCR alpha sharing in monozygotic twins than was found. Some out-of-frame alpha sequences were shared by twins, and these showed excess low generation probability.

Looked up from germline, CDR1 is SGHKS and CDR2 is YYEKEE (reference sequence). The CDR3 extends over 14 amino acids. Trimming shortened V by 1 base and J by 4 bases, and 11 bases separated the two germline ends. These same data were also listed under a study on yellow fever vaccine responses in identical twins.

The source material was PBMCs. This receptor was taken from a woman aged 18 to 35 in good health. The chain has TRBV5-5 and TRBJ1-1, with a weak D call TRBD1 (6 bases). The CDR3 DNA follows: TGTGCCAGCAGCTTGATGGACAGTGCCACTGAAGCTTTCTTT. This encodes CASSLMDSATEAFF.